One sample yielded the 16 T cell receptor beta chains listed below, sequenced in a study of shared clonotypes between healthy human individuals. Clones were read by immunoSEQ multiplex PCR, and TCRdb kept only the in-frame ones, dropping some. Here the sample spans about 680,000 clones, about 91% being singletons. Naive CD8 cells lacked CD45RO and underwent positive selection for CCR7, leaving out terminally differentiated effector memory CD45RA+ cells. Source material: naive CD8+ T cells sorted from blood. The source is a man between 25 and 39 years old in good health.

The rearrangement joins TRBV15 to TRBJ2-7; no clear D. The CDR3 has 16 amino acids. Trimming took off 5 bases at V and 0 bases at J, with 17 bases between the two ends. Germline V lookup: CDR1 LNHNV, CDR2 YYDKDF (reference sequence). CDR3 sequence (DNA): TGTGCCACCAGCGAGTCCCGGAGAGTAAGCTCCTACGAGCAGTACTTC. This codes for CATSESRRVSSYEQYF.

The J gene is TRBJ2-7, the V gene TRBV27, with D possibly matching TRBD1 (6 bases). The CDR3 runs 13 residues. Trimming removed 5 bases from V and 4 bases from J, with 12 bases in between. Per germline, CDR1 MNHEY and CDR2 SMNVEV (reference sequence). The CDR3 nucleotides are TGTGCCAGCAGTCCCAGGGGTGTATACGAGCAGTACTTC. This sequence encodes CASSPRGVYEQYF.

In nucleotides, the CDR3 is TGCAGCGTTGAGGAAGGCAGGGGGGTTTTCGAGCAGTACTTC. It specifies CSVEEGRGVFEQYF. The chain employs TRBV29-1 and TRBJ2-7; the D gene is possibly TRBD1 (7 bases). With 3 bases removed from V and 6 bases from J, the gap between germline ends came to 18 bases. The germline V gene has CDR1 SQVTM and CDR2 ANQGSEA. This CDR3 has 14 amino acids.

The rearrangement uses TRBV6-5 and TRBJ2-7; 7 nucleotides line up with TRBD1. Germline-derived CDR1 and CDR2 are MNHEY and SVGAGI. The CDR3 loop spans 15 amino acids. The ends lost 0 bases at V and 6 bases at J; junction bases unmatched: 8. The CDR3 bases are TGTGCCAGCAGTTACTCCGTGACAGGGAGCGGCGAGCAGTACTTC. Residues: CASSYSVTGSGEQYF.

This chain joins TRBV20-1 and TRBJ2-1, with D hard to call. With 5 bases removed from V and 9 bases from J, the gap between germline ends came to 8 bases. The V gene's germline CDR1 is DFQATT and CDR2 SNEGSKA (reference sequence). This CDR3 region has 10 residues. This CDR3 reads CSAAWGEQFF. The DNA for the CDR3 is TGCAGTGCTGCTTGGGGTGAGCAGTTCTTC.

Written as DNA, the CDR3 is TGTGCCAGCAATGAGAGGGGGCCCAACTATGGCTACACCTTC. The encoded protein is CASNERGPNYGYTF. The V and J genes are TRBV28 and TRBJ1-2, with 7 bases matching TRBD1. The CDR3 loop spans 14 amino acids. Looked up from germline, CDR1 is MDHEN and CDR2 is SYDVKM. Germline trimming cut 7 bases from V and 2 bases from J; bases unmatched to any gene: 7.

This clone has just a few counts. The genes are TRBV27 and TRBJ2-7; no clear D. V was clipped by 3 bases and J by 0 bases, with 9 bases between them. CDR1 and CDR2 (germline): MNHEY, SMNVEV (reference sequence). The CDR3 runs 14 residues. The CDR3, as DNA: TGTGCCAGCAGTTTCGGTAGGAACTCCTACGAGCAGTACTTC. Amino acids: CASSFGRNSYEQYF.

The chain employs TRBV28 and TRBJ2-1; maybe TRBD2 (5 bases). The CDR3 loop spans 12 amino acids. Trimming pared 1 base from V and 10 bases from J, leaving 8 bases between. Germline V gene lookup returns CDR1 MDHEN and CDR2 SYDVKM. As DNA, the CDR3 is TGTGCCAGCAGTTTATACGGACTCGAGCAGTTCTTC. Amino acid sequence: CASSLYGLEQFF. The variable domain in full, completed from reference TRBV28 and TRBJ2-1, reads DVKVTQSSRYLVKRTGEKVFLECVQDMDHENMFWYRQDPGLGLRLIYFSYDVKMKEKGDIPEGYSVSREKKERFSLILESASTNQTSMYLCASSLYGLEQFFGPGTRLTVL.

J is TRBJ2-7 and V is TRBV29-1; tentatively, D is TRBD2 (5 bases). The germline V gene encodes CDR1 SQVTM and CDR2 ANQGSEA. Trimming shortened V by 4 bases and J by 4 bases, and 8 bases separated the two germline ends. This CDR3 is 11 amino acids long. The CDR3 loop reads CSVGEMYEQYF. In nucleotides, the CDR3 is TGCAGCGTTGGGGAGATGTACGAGCAGTACTTC.

The chain is built from TRBV7-6 and TRBJ2-5; 11 bases match TRBD2. The V and J ends lost 0 bases and 4 bases, in that order; junction bases with no gene match: 7. CDR3 length equals 17 residues. Per the germline V gene, CDR1 is SGHVS and CDR2 is FNYEAQ. In DNA form, the CDR3 reads TGTGCCAGCAGCTTAGCGATAGCGGGAGGGCCCGGAGAGACCCAGTACTTC. This translates into CASSLAIAGGPGETQYF.

The rearrangement links TRBV19 to TRBJ1-2; weak D call: TRBD1 (6 bases). The CDR3 runs 15 residues. V lost 5 bases and J lost 0, with 13 bases in between. CDR1 LNHDA and CDR2 SQIVND come from the germline V gene (reference sequence). CDR3 region: CASSPGQFANYGYTF. In nucleotides, the CDR3 is TGTGCCAGTAGTCCAGGACAGTTTGCTAACTATGGCTACACCTTC.

This clone was counted a few times. The sample carries other DNA sequences with the same CDR3. The CDR3 coding sequence is TGTGCCAGCAGCGCGAACACCGGGGAGCTGTTTTTT. Protein: CASSANTGELFF. V and J are TRBV9 and TRBJ2-2; D gene unclear. The CDR3 totals 12 residues. V was cut by 3 bases and J by 0 bases, with 0 bases left in between. Germline lookup yields CDR1 SGDLS and CDR2 YYNGEE.

The chain uses TRBV18 and TRBJ2-7; 14 bases are a match to TRBD2. With 3 bases clipped from V and 3 bases from J, the junction kept 13 bases outside the gene matches. The CDR3 covers 19 residues. Germline-derived CDR1 and CDR2 are KGHSH and LQKENI. The CDR3 here is CASSPQPPTSGRASYEQYF. CDR3 in DNA: TGTGCCAGCTCACCCCAACCCCCGACTAGCGGGAGGGCCAGCTACGAGCAGTACTTC.

V gene TRBV9 combines with J gene TRBJ1-3; D not certain. Trimming pared 0 bases from V and 0 bases from J, leaving 7 bases between. Per the germline V gene, CDR1 is SGDLS and CDR2 is YYNGEE. The CDR3 consists of 15 residues. DNA of the CDR3: TGTGCCAGCAGCGTAGAGGCTACCTCTGGAAACACCATATATTTT. It codes for CASSVEATSGNTIYF.

V is TRBV6-1 and J is TRBJ2-4; TRBD1 matches 7 bases. Germline lookup yields CDR1 MNHNS and CDR2 SASEGT. Trimming cost V 5 bases and J 0 bases; bases outside gene matches: 10. The CDR3 contains 17 residues. The CDR3 loop is CASSKGISGGAKNIQYF. The DNA for the CDR3 is TGTGCCAGCAGTAAAGGTATCTCAGGGGGAGCCAAAAACATTCAGTACTTC.

A remark on this clone: The same CDR3 can be traced to other DNA sequences in this sample. V and J are TRBV27 and TRBJ1-1; D is uncertain. Germline lookup yields CDR1 MNHEY and CDR2 SMNVEV (reference sequence). V dropped 2 bases and J dropped 1 base, with 5 bases sitting between them. The CDR3 sequence is 13 residues long. The CDR3 DNA reads TGTGCCAGCAGTTTAGTTTGGAACACTGAAGCTTTCTTT. Encoded protein: CASSLVWNTEAFF.